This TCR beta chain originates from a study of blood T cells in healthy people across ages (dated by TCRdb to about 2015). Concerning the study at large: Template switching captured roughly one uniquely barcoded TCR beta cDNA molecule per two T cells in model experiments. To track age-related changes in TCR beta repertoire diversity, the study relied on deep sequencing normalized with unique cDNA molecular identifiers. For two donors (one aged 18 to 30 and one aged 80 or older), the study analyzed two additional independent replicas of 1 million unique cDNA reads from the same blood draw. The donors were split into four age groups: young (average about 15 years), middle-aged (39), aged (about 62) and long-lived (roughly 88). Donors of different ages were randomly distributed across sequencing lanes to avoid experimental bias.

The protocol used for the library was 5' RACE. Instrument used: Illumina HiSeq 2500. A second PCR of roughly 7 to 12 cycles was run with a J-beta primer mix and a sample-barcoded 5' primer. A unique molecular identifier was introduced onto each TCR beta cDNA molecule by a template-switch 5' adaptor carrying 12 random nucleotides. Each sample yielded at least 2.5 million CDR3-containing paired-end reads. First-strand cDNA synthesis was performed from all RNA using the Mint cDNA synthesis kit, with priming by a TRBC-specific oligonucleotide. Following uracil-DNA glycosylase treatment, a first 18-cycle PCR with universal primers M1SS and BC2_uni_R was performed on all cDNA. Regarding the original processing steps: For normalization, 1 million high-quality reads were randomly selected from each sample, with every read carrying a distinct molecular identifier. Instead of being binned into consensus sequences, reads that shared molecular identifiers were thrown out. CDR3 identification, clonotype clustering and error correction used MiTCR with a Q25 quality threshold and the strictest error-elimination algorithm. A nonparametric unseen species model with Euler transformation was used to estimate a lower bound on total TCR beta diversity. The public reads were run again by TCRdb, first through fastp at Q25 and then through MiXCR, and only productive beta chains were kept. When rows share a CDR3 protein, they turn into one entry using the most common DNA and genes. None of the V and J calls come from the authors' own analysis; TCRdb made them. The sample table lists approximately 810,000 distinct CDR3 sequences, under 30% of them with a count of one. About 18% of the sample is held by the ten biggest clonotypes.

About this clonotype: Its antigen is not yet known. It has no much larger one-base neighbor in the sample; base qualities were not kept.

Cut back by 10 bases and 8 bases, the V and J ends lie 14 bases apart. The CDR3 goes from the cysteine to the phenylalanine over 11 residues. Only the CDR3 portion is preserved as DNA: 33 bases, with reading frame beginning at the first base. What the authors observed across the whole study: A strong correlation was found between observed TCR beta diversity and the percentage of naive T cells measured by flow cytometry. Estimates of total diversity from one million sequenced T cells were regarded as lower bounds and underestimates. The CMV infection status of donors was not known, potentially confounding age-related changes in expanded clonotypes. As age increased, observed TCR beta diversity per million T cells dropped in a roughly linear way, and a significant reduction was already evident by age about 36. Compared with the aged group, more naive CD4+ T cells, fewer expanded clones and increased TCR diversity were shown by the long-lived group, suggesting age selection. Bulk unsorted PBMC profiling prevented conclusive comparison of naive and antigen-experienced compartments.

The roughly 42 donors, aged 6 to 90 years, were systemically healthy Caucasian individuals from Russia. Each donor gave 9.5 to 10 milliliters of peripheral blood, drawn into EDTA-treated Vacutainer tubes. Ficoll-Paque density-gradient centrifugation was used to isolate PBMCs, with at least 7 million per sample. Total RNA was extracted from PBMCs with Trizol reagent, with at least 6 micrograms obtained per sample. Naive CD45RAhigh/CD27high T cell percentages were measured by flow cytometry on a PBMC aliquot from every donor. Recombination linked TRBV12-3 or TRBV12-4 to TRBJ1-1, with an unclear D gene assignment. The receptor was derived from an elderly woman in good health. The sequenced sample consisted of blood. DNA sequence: TGTGCCACCTCCGCGCAGGCGGAAGCTTTCTTT. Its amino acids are CATSAQAEAFF.